This T cell receptor (beta chain) appears in the sequencing data of a study of graft-versus-host responses after intestinal transplantation. Study context: Each of the recipients got a multivisceral, liver-intestinal, or isolated intestinal transplant. Tacrolimus and steroids were given for roughly 3 years to all recipients after anti-thymocyte globulin induction.

Repertoires were generated with immunoSEQ multiplex PCR, while TCRdb's copy carries only in-frame clones and drops some. The repertoire consists of tens of thousands of clones, with 70% to 85% occurring once and the leading ten covering around 0.5%. The germline CDR1 and CDR2 sequences are KGHSH and LQKENI. Trimming shortened V by 6 bases and J by 0 bases, and 8 bases separated the two germline ends. The CDR3 contains 13 residues. There are a few counts of this clone. Antigen specificity is unknown. Whole-study results and caveats: GvH clones detected in recipient marrow included some appearing first in ileum or blood.

This material consisted of unstimulated CD4+ T cells sorted from spleen or lymph node cells, taken before transplant. The sequence derives from a human donor who was the organ donor for an intestinal transplant. The chain has TRBV18 and TRBJ1-1; D possibly corresponds to TRBD1 (5 bases). The CDR3: CASSGTMNTEAFF. The DNA for the CDR3 is TGTGCCAGCTCGGGGACCATGAACACTGAAGCTTTCTTT.